Listed below are T cell receptor beta chains from one sample, sequenced in a study of T cell clones after liver transplantation. Using immunoSEQ multiplex PCR, the repertoire was profiled, and TCRdb retains in-frame clones only, with some absent. The table includes more than 95,000 clones, around nine tenths detected once. This sample comprised CD4+ T cells from blood, obtained 12 months after liver transplant. The receptors were gathered from a human patient who received a liver transplant. The T cells may come from the graft donor. Each CDR3 is given with its conserved first and last residue. Each record gives: J gene, clone size, V gene, D gene, CDR3 DNA, CDR3 protein. D genes are given only for firm matches. Only part of the rows carry a size: once, few, many, or a class if the clone is expanded.

j_call: TRBJ2-5
clone_size: .
v_call: TRBV11-2
d_call: .
cdr3_nt: TGTGCCAGCAGCTTACAGGGATGGGTCCAAGAGACCCAGTACTTC
cdr3_aa: CASSLQGWVQETQYF

j_call: TRBJ1-1
clone_size: .
v_call: TRBV11-2
d_call: TRBD1
cdr3_nt: TGTGCCAGCAGCGGGGTCAGGGGGCGTACTGAAGCTTTCTTT
cdr3_aa: CASSGVRGRTEAFF

j_call: TRBJ2-3
clone_size: .
v_call: TRBV5-4
d_call: TRBD1
cdr3_nt: TGTGCCAGCAGCTACAGACAGGGGTTCACAGATACGCAGTATTTT
cdr3_aa: CASSYRQGFTDTQYF

j_call: TRBJ2-7
clone_size: .
v_call: TRBV27
d_call: TRBD1
cdr3_nt: TGTGCCAGCACCGGACAGGGGAACTACGAGCAGTACTTC
cdr3_aa: CASTGQGNYEQYF

j_call: TRBJ2-7
clone_size: .
v_call: TRBV11-2
d_call: .
cdr3_nt: TGTGCCAGCAGCCCCAGTGGTTTATCCTACGAGCAGTACTTC
cdr3_aa: CASSPSGLSYEQYF

j_call: TRBJ1-1
clone_size: once
v_call: TRBV7-8
d_call: .
cdr3_nt: TGTGCCAGCAGCTTAGGGGCAGGGGTAATGAACACTGAAGCTTTCTTT
cdr3_aa: CASSLGAGVMNTEAFF

j_call: TRBJ2-7
clone_size: once
v_call: TRBV6-6
d_call: .
cdr3_nt: TGTGCCAGCGGGGACTACGAGCAGTACTTC
cdr3_aa: CASGDYEQYF

j_call: TRBJ1-1
clone_size: .
v_call: TRBV5-1
d_call: TRBD1
cdr3_nt: TGCGCCAGCAGCTTGGCACTGGCGGAGGGGGCGGCTTTCTTT
cdr3_aa: CASSLALAEGAAFF

j_call: TRBJ1-6
clone_size: few
v_call: TRBV19
d_call: .
cdr3_nt: TGTGCCAGTAGTATCACGAGCGGGACGAATTCACCCCTCCACTTT
cdr3_aa: CASSITSGTNSPLHF

j_call: TRBJ2-7
clone_size: .
v_call: TRBV19
d_call: .
cdr3_nt: TGTGCCAGTAGTATCGATTGGCTAGCTAGCTACGAGCAGTACTTC
cdr3_aa: CASSIDWLASYEQYF

j_call: TRBJ2-7
clone_size: once
v_call: TRBV9
d_call: .
cdr3_nt: TGTGCCAGCAGCGTGGGGGCCTCCTACGAGCAGTACTTC
cdr3_aa: CASSVGASYEQYF

j_call: TRBJ2-6
clone_size: .
v_call: TRBV19
d_call: TRBD1
cdr3_nt: TGTGCCAGTAGCTTCGAGACAGGGTCGTGGGCCAACGTCCTGACTTTC
cdr3_aa: CASSFETGSWANVLTF

j_call: TRBJ1-1
clone_size: .
v_call: TRBV9
d_call: .
cdr3_nt: TGTGCCAGCAGCGTAGGCCCCCAGGACTCTGAAGCTTTCTTT
cdr3_aa: CASSVGPQDSEAFF

j_call: TRBJ1-4
clone_size: .
v_call: TRBV6-5
d_call: TRBD1
cdr3_nt: TGTGCCAGCAGAAAACAGGGGGCCCAGAGTGAAAAACTGTTTTTT
cdr3_aa: CASRKQGAQSEKLFF

j_call: TRBJ2-3
clone_size: .
v_call: TRBV4-2
d_call: .
cdr3_nt: TGTGCCAGCAGCCAAGTTGATAGCGGTCTCACAGATACGCAGTATTTT
cdr3_aa: CASSQVDSGLTDTQYF

j_call: TRBJ2-2
clone_size: .
v_call: TRBV6-5
d_call: .
cdr3_nt: TGTGCCAGCAGCCGTACCAGGGAACGCACCGGGGAGCTGTTTTTT
cdr3_aa: CASSRTRERTGELFF

j_call: TRBJ2-5
clone_size: .
v_call: TRBV9
d_call: TRBD2
cdr3_nt: TGTGCCAGCAGCGTCGGACTAGCGGGAGGATGGGAGACCCAGTACTTC
cdr3_aa: CASSVGLAGGWETQYF

j_call: TRBJ1-1
clone_size: .
v_call: TRBV6-6
d_call: TRBD1
cdr3_nt: TGTGCCAGCAGTTACCAGGGACAGGGCTCTTTCTTT
cdr3_aa: CASSYQGQGSFF

j_call: TRBJ2-3
clone_size: .
v_call: TRBV30
d_call: .
cdr3_nt: TGTGCCTGGAGTGTACACGAGAGAACGCAGTATTTT
cdr3_aa: CAWSVHERTQYF

j_call: TRBJ2-1
clone_size: .
v_call: TRBV4-2
d_call: TRBD2
cdr3_nt: TGTGCCAGCAGCCAAGAGACTAGCGGGAGGGCGAATGAGCAGTTCTTC
cdr3_aa: CASSQETSGRANEQFF

j_call: TRBJ1-4
clone_size: .
v_call: TRBV29-1
d_call: .
cdr3_nt: TGCAGCGCCGGGTACCAGGCGAAACTGTTTTTT
cdr3_aa: CSAGYQAKLFF

j_call: TRBJ1-1
clone_size: .
v_call: TRBV5-4
d_call: .
cdr3_nt: TGTGCCAGCAGCTTGGGACAGTGGAACACTGAAGCTTTCTTT
cdr3_aa: CASSLGQWNTEAFF

j_call: TRBJ2-1
clone_size: .
v_call: TRBV11-3
d_call: .
cdr3_nt: TGTGCCAGCAGCAAAGGTTATGTGTTTGGCAGGGGCTACAATGAGCAGTTCTTC
cdr3_aa: CASSKGYVFGRGYNEQFF

j_call: TRBJ1-5
clone_size: once
v_call: TRBV19
d_call: TRBD1
cdr3_nt: TGTGCCAGTTACGACGGGACAGGGGGTAATCAGCCCCAGCATTTT
cdr3_aa: CASYDGTGGNQPQHF

j_call: TRBJ2-4
clone_size: few
v_call: TRBV7-2
d_call: TRBD2
cdr3_nt: TGTGCCAGCAGCCTCACTAGCGGGAGTGACAAAAACATTCAGTACTTC
cdr3_aa: CASSLTSGSDKNIQYF

j_call: TRBJ1-2
clone_size: .
v_call: TRBV28
d_call: .
cdr3_nt: TGTGCCAGCAGCCCCGACAGGAACTATGGCTACACCTTC
cdr3_aa: CASSPDRNYGYTF

j_call: TRBJ1-5
clone_size: .
v_call: TRBV30
d_call: TRBD1
cdr3_nt: TGTGCCTGGAGTGTAGGGACAGGTAGAGGGGTAGGCAATCAGCCCCAGCATTTT
cdr3_aa: CAWSVGTGRGVGNQPQHF

j_call: TRBJ2-7
clone_size: .
v_call: TRBV18
d_call: TRBD2
cdr3_nt: TGTGCCAGCTCACCACCGAGTCTAGCGGCCTTAAAGTACTTC
cdr3_aa: CASSPPSLAALKYF

j_call: TRBJ2-1
clone_size: .
v_call: TRBV25-1
d_call: .
cdr3_nt: TGTGCCAGCGGGAGTACAAATGAGCAGTTCTTC
cdr3_aa: CASGSTNEQFF

j_call: TRBJ1-1
clone_size: .
v_call: TRBV7-2
d_call: TRBD1
cdr3_nt: TGTGCCAGCAGCCCACAGGGGGCGGGCGCTTTCTTT
cdr3_aa: CASSPQGAGAFF

j_call: TRBJ2-4
clone_size: .
v_call: TRBV10-1
d_call: .
cdr3_nt: TGCGCCAGCAGCAGGGGGGATAGCGTAAACATTCAGTACTTC
cdr3_aa: CASSRGDSVNIQYF

j_call: TRBJ2-5
clone_size: .
v_call: TRBV5-1
d_call: TRBD2
cdr3_nt: TGCGCCAGCAGCCGGGACTACGTGGAGACCCAGTACTTC
cdr3_aa: CASSRDYVETQYF

j_call: TRBJ2-5
clone_size: .
v_call: TRBV11-2
d_call: .
cdr3_nt: TGTGCCAGCAGCTTAGTGATAGGGGGAGAGACCCAGTACTTC
cdr3_aa: CASSLVIGGETQYF

j_call: TRBJ2-1
clone_size: .
v_call: TRBV6-1
d_call: .
cdr3_nt: TGTGCCAGCAGTGATTCTAGTCCCACTGTGGAGCAGTTCTTC
cdr3_aa: CASSDSSPTVEQFF

j_call: TRBJ2-7
clone_size: .
v_call: TRBV12-5
d_call: TRBD1
cdr3_nt: TGTGCTAGTAGCTTGGGACAGGGGGCGTCCGAGCAGTACTTC
cdr3_aa: CASSLGQGASEQYF

j_call: TRBJ2-2
clone_size: few
v_call: TRBV5-8
d_call: .
cdr3_nt: TGTGCCAGCATCCAGGATAGCGGCCTTGGATGGGGCGGGGAGCTGTTTTTT
cdr3_aa: CASIQDSGLGWGGELFF